Below are 2 T cell receptor beta chains sequenced from a single sample in a study of beta chain features in type 1 diabetes (dated by TCRdb to 2016 to 2019). Library construction relied on the immunoSEQ multiplex PCR assay. The entire amount of isolated RNA was reverse transcribed using the High Capacity cDNA Reverse Transcription Kit, so the sequenced TCRB transcripts were expressed ones. TCRdb took over this immuneACCESS table, retaining in-frame rearrangements with V and J assigned. Such tables are incomplete; in checked studies, under half of the missing clones stem from an unresolved V gene, and the remainder is unexplained. The sample has 900,000 or so clones on record, 15% to 20% of them singletons. In total, the top ten clones hold about 0.025% of the sample. Specimen: naive CD4+ T cells from blood. This specimen's cell subset or site label, interpreted: true naive CD4+ T cells. Receptors were obtained from a woman aged 18-35 years in good health.

The chain couples TRBV10-3 to TRBJ1-2; TRBD1 aligns across 7 bases. CDR1 is ENHRY and CDR2 is SYGVKD in the germline V gene. Trimming cost V 6 bases and J 2 bases; bases outside gene matches: 6. The CDR3 runs 14 residues. The CDR3 DNA is TGTGCCATCAGCGGGACAGTCCCCAACTATGGCTACACCTTC. Its translation: CAISGTVPNYGYTF.

This chain connects TRBV10-3 to TRBJ2-1; D may match TRBD1 or TRBD2 (5 bases each). Germline loops: CDR1 ENHRY, CDR2 SYGVKD. Deletions cut 4 bases from V and 5 bases from J, with 12 bases between. The CDR3 covers 14 residues. The DNA for the CDR3 is TGTGCCATCAGTGTATGGGGGACCCACAATGAGCAGTTCTTC. Translation gives CAISVWGTHNEQFF.